This entry is about one TCR beta chain. Its specificity is unknown. These data originate in a study of cytomegalovirus exposure and HLA in healthy donors. About the research overall: Researchers previously reported finding 90 million to 130 million unique TCR beta sequences from roughly 200 million T cells.

Study-wide results and caveats: Presence/absence analyses rested on an assumption that sequencing depth was roughly uniform across donors.

CDR1 and CDR2 (germline): SGHAT, FQNNGV. Trimming took 4 bases from V and 1 from J; bases not matched to a gene: 9. The CDR3 loop spans 18 amino acids. 13 Jbeta primers and 60 Vbeta primers were used for the PCR. Method: immunoSEQ multiplex PCR; TCRdb's copy keeps in-frame clones and lacks some. In the table there are about 200,000 clones, over 75% of which are singletons. V and J are TRBV11-2 and TRBJ2-3; 12 bases match TRBD2. The specimen was PBMCs. This clonotype originated in a boy younger than 10 in good health and CMV-seronegative. The CDR3 nucleotides are TGTGCCAGCAGCTACAACCCCGGACTAGCGGGGCGCACAGATACGCAGTATTTT. Translation: CASSYNPGLAGRTDTQYF.